The TCR beta chain under discussion was sequenced for a study of shared clonotypes between healthy human individuals. Selected positively for CCR7 and CD45RO-negative, naive CD8 cells excluded terminally differentiated effector memory CD45RA+ cells. Clones were read by immunoSEQ multiplex PCR, and TCRdb kept only the in-frame ones, dropping some. In the table there are 560,000 or so clones, approximately 96% of which are singletons. There are 14 residues in the CDR3. The germline V gene has CDR1 MNHEY and CDR2 SMNVEV (reference sequence). V was shortened by 3 bases and J by 1 base, with 8 bases between the two germline ends.

This rearrangement joins TRBV27 to TRBJ2-3; D not certain. The clonotype was recovered from a woman in her twenties or thirties in good health. Sequenced input: naive CD8+ T cells sorted from blood. The CDR3 region has the DNA TGTGCCAGCAGTTTTGTTGGGGGCACAGATACGCAGTATTTT. It is translated as CASSFVGGTDTQYF.